The source of this T cell receptor (beta chain) is a study of OX40 agonist ivuxolimab in advanced cancers. Overall study context: Participants could have had prior anti-PD-1, anti-PD-L1 or anti-CTLA-4 therapy, and 40% had some.

Assay: immunoSEQ multiplex PCR; the TCRdb copy retains only in-frame clones and omits some. The table lists over 30,000 clones, 84% of them singletons. Trimming shortened V by 5 bases and J by 8 bases, and 18 bases separated the two germline ends. The CDR3 runs 14 residues. Germline-derived CDR1 and CDR2 are SEHNR and FQNEAQ (reference sequence). The receptor's source is an adult with an advanced solid tumor such as melanoma, head and neck, liver or kidney cancer. The source was CD4+ or CD8+ T cells sorted from blood, collected in a trial of the OX40 agonist ivuxolimab. V gene TRBV7-9 combines with J gene TRBJ1-2; no reliable D call. The CDR3 DNA reads as TGTGCCAGCAGCCTAGGAGGGTCCGGGAGCGGCTACACCTTC. This sequence encodes CASSLGGSGSGYTF.